This passage covers 14 T cell receptor beta chains from one sample sequenced in a study of blood T cell repertoires in COVID-19. Here immunoSEQ multiplex PCR was the method, and the copy in TCRdb shows in-frame clones only, minus some. Here the sample spans 200,000 to 250,000 clones, 80% being singletons. Source material: peripheral blood. The receptors come from a human donor in a cohort sampled during active COVID-19.

This clone showed up just once. CDR3 in DNA: TGTGCCAGCAGCTTAGAAAGCGGGGGCCCCTACGAGCAGTACTTC. Its protein product is CASSLESGGPYEQYF. The V call is TRBV7-9, the J call TRBJ2-7, with 8 nucleotides matching TRBD2. Unmatched junction bases numbered 4, after V lost 1 base and J lost 2 bases. The germline V gene has CDR1 SEHNR and CDR2 FQNEAQ (reference sequence). CDR3 size: 15 residues.

This clone was detected once. The rearrangement links TRBV19 to TRBJ1-2, with unresolved D. Germline-derived CDR1 and CDR2 are LNHDA and SQIVND (reference sequence). V lost 6 bases and J lost 8, with 16 bases in between. The CDR3 sequence is 13 residues long. The CDR3 loop is CASRYRRVEGYTF. As DNA, the CDR3 is TGTGCCAGTAGGTACCGGCGGGTTGAGGGCTACACCTTC. Complete variable domain (other parts from reference TRBV19 and TRBJ1-2): DGGITQSPKYLFRKEGQNVTLSCEQNLNHDAMYWYRQDPGQGLRLIYYSQIVNDFQKGDIAEGYSVSREKKESFPLTVTSAQKNPTAFYLCASRYRRVEGYTFGSGTRLTVV.

The chain recombines TRBV18 with TRBJ2-2; the match to TRBD1 covers 7 bases. The CDR3 covers 14 residues. The J segment lost 11 bases and the V segment lost 5 bases, leaving 11 bases of the junction unmatched. CDR1 KGHSH and CDR2 LQKENI come from the germline V gene. The CDR3 loop reads CASSSYKTGEELFF. CDR3 sequence (DNA): TGTGCCAGCTCATCATACAAAACAGGGGAAGAGCTGTTTTTT.

This clone has only a few counts. The CDR3 here is CASSREVGETQYF. The CDR3 DNA is TGTGCCAGCAGTCGGGAGGTGGGGGAGACCCAGTACTTC. The chain has TRBV6-5 and TRBJ2-5; 7 bases match TRBD2. V dropped 5 bases and J dropped 5; count of bases not matched to a gene: 5. Germline V gives CDR1 MNHEY, CDR2 SVGAGI. This CDR3 has 13 amino acids.

This clone was found a few times. This chain links TRBV18 with TRBJ1-3; D may be TRBD1 (5 bases). V was cut by 3 bases and J by 4 bases, with 13 bases left in between. This CDR3 spans 15 amino acids. Per the germline V gene, CDR1 is KGHSH and CDR2 is LQKENI. The CDR3 DNA sequence: TGTGCCAGCTCACCCCAGGGAGGGGCCGGAAACACCATATATTTT. Encoded protein: CASSPQGGAGNTIYF.

The genes are TRBV6-5 and TRBJ2-3; TRBD1 agrees at 9 bases. The CDR3 runs 13 residues. Trimming cost V 11 bases and J 5 bases; bases outside gene matches: 8. Germline lookup yields CDR1 MNHEY and CDR2 SVGAGI. In DNA, the CDR3 is TGTGCCGGAAACAGGGGGCGCGAAGATACGCAGTATTTT. The encoded protein is CAGNRGREDTQYF.

The rearrangement uses TRBV7-9 and TRBJ1-6; 8 bases line up with TRBD1. CDR3 length: 14 amino acids. From germline, CDR1 is SEHNR and CDR2 FQNEAQ (reference sequence). Trimming cost V 5 bases and J 6 bases; bases outside gene matches: 3. The CDR3: CASSQGQVNSPLHF. The CDR3 DNA is TGTGCCAGCAGCCAGGGACAGGTTAATTCACCCCTCCACTTT.

The chain couples TRBV6-5 to TRBJ2-1; D perhaps matches TRBD1 (6 bases). Trimming cost V 4 bases and J 8 bases, with 9 bases left between them. There are 12 residues in the CDR3. Germline V gives CDR1 MNHEY, CDR2 SVGAGI. CDR3 region: CASSLSGDEQFF. In nucleotides, the CDR3 is TGTGCCAGCAGTTTATCAGGGGATGAGCAGTTCTTC.

The chain combines TRBV7-3 with TRBJ2-1; TRBD2 matches at 9 bases. Germline V lookup: CDR1 SGHTA, CDR2 FQGTGA. This CDR3 has 14 residues. After removal of 2 bases from V and 7 bases from J, the junction contained 3 bases not matched to a gene. This CDR3 reads CASSLAGGQNEQFF. DNA of the CDR3: TGTGCCAGCAGCTTAGCGGGGGGGCAAAATGAGCAGTTCTTC.

The chain couples TRBV29-1 to TRBJ1-6; 9 bases match TRBD1. Germline V lookup: CDR1 SQVTM, CDR2 ANQGSEA. The CDR3 length is 14 residues. V dropped 5 bases and J dropped 8; count of bases not matched to a gene: 7. The CDR3 nucleotides are TGCAGCGTTCTCATGGACAGGGGCGATTCACCCCTCCACTTT. It yields the protein CSVLMDRGDSPLHF.

The V gene is TRBV7-8, the J gene TRBJ2-1, with 8 positions matching TRBD2. Germline CDR1 and CDR2: SGHVS and FQNEAQ. J lost 4 bases, V lost 7 bases, and 6 bases had no gene match. The CDR3 has 14 amino acids. CDR3 in amino acids: CASKVAGGYNEQFF. DNA for the CDR3: TGTGCCAGCAAGGTGGCGGGGGGTTACAATGAGCAGTTCTTC. Together with reference TRBV7-8 and TRBJ2-1, the CDR3 gives the full variable domain: GAGVSQSPRYKVAKRGQDVALRCDPISGHVSLFWYQQALGQGPEFLTYFQNEAQLDKSGLPSDRFFAERPEGSVSTLKIQRTQQEDSAVYLCASKVAGGYNEQFFGPGTRLTVL.

The rearrangement joins TRBV18 to TRBJ2-5, with TRBD1 matching over 7 bases. The CDR3 has 13 residues. CDR1 is KGHSH and CDR2 is LQKENI in the germline V gene. V shed 3 bases and J 5 bases; nucleotides not matched to a gene: 3. CDR3 sequence reads: CASSPLRGETQYF. The CDR3 DNA reads TGTGCCAGCTCACCCCTCAGGGGGGAGACCCAGTACTTC.

V is TRBV14 and J is TRBJ1-2, with D uncertain. This CDR3 is built from 14 residues. Looked up from germline, CDR1 is SGHDN and CDR2 is FVKESK. Trimming left V 0 bases short and J 8 bases short, with 13 bases between. The CDR3 loop reads CASSQDLFGGGYTF. In DNA form, the CDR3 reads TGTGCCAGCAGCCAAGACCTTTTCGGAGGCGGCTACACCTTC.

The rearrangement uses TRBV3-1 (or the pseudogene TRBV3-2) and TRBJ1-6; 7 nucleotides align to TRBD1. In germline, CDR1 is LGHDT, CDR2 YNNKEL (reference sequence). Trimming at V came to 1 base and at J to 9 bases, leaving 3 bases not matched to a gene. The length of the CDR3 is 14 residues. CDR3 loop: CASSQGRGVSPLHF. Here the CDR3 DNA reads TGTGCCAGCAGCCAAGGCAGGGGGGTTTCACCCCTCCACTTT.